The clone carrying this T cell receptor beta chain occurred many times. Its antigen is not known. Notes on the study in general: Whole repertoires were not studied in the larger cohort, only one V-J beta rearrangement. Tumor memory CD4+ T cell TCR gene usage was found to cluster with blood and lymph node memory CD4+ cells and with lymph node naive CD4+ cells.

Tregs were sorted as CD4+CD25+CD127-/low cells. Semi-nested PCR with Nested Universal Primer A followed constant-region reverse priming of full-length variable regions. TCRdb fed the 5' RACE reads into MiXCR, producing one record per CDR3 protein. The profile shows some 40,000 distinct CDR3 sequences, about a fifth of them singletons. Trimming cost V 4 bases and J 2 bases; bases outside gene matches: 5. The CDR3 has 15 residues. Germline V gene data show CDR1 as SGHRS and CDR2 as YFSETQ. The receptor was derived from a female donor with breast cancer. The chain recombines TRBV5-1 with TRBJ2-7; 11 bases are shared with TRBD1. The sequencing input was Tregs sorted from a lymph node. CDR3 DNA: TGCGCCAGCAGCCCCCCGGGACAGGGGGCCTACGAGCAGTACTTC. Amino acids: CASSPPGQGAYEQYF.